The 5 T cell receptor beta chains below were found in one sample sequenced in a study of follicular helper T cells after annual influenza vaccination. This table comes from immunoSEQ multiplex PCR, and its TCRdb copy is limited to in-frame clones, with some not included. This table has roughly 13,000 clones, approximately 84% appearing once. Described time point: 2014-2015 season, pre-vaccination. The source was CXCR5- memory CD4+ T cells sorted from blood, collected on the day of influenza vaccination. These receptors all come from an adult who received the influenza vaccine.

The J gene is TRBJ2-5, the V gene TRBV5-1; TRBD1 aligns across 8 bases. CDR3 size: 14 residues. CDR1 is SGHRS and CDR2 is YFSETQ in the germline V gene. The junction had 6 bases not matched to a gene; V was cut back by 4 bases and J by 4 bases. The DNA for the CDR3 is TGCGCCAGCAGCCCGGGACAGGAGGGAGAGACCCAGTACTTC. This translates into CASSPGQEGETQYF.

The CDR3 nucleotides are TGTGCCAGCAGCCGGGACCCGACCACAGATACGCAGTATTTT. Translating gives CASSRDPTTDTQYF. The V call is TRBV7-2, the J call TRBJ2-3; D is perhaps TRBD1 or TRBD2 (5 bases each). Trimming took 5 bases from V and 2 from J, leaving 11 bases between them. The V gene's germline CDR1 is SGHTA and CDR2 FQGNSA. This CDR3 region has 14 residues.

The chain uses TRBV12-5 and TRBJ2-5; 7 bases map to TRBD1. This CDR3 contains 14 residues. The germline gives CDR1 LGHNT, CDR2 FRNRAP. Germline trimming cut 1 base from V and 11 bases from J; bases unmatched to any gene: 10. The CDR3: CASGLDRDRGKQYF. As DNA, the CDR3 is TGTGCTAGTGGTTTGGATAGGGACAGAGGAAAACAGTACTTC. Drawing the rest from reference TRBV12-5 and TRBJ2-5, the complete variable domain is DARVTQTPRHKVTEMGQEVTMRCQPILGHNTVFWYRQTMMQGLELLAYFRNRAPLDDSGMPKDRFSAEMPDATLATLKIQPSEPRDSAVYFCASGLDRDRGKQYFGPGTRLLVL.

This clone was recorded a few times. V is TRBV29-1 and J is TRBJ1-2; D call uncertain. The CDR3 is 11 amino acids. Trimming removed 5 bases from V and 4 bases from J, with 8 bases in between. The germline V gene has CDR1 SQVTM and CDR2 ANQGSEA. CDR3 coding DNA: TGCAGCGTTACAGCATCCTATGGCTACACCTTC. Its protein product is CSVTASYGYTF.

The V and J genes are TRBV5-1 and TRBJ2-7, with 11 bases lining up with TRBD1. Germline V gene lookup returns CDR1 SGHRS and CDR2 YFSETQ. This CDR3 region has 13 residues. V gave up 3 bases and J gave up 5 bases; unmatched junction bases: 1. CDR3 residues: CASSSGQGDEQYF. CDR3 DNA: TGCGCCAGCAGCTCGGGACAGGGGGACGAGCAGTACTTC.